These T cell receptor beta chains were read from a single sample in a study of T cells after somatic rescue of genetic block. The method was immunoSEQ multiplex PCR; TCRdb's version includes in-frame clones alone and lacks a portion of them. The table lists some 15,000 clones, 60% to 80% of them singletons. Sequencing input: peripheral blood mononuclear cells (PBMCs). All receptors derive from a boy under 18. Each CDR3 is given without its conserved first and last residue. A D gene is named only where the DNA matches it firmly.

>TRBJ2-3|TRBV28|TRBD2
ASKVAGGLRADTQY
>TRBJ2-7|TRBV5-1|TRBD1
ASSFGTGIYEQY
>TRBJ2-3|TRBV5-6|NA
ASSWGVATDTQY
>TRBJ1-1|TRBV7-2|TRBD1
ASSLDPGQDTEAF
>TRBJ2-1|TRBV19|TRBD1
ASSMSGTGFNEQF
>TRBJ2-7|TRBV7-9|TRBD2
ASIPWRTSGGAGYEQY
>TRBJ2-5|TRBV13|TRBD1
ASSLQGQGGVRETQY
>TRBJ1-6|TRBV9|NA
ASSERLSSYNSPLH
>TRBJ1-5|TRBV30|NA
AWSGGMEKGQPQH
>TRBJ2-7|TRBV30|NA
AWSWATYEQY
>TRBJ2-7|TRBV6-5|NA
ASSSPGTHSYEQY
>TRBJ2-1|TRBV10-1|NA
ASSERGTNEQF
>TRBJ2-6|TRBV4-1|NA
ASSQDDRLLSGANVLT
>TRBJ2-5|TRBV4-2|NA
ASSQDRQSLETQY
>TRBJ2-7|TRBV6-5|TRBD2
ASMERLAIYEQY
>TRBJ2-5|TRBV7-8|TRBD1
ASSPMGLAGGETQY
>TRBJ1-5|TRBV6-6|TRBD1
ASSGGRGIGPQH
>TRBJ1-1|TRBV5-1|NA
ASSLAGWDTEAF
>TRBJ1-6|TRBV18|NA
ASSPLQQSYNSPLH
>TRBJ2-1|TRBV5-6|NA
ASSLEQGGNEQF
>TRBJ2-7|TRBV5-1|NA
ASSSIGEPLYEQY
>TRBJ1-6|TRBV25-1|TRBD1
ASSESGTGNSPLH
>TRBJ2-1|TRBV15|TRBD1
ATSSRTGGSYNEQF
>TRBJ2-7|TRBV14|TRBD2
ASSDGLAGVGAYEQY
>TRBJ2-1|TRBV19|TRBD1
ASSPSTGYNEQF
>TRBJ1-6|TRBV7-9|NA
ASSLAGGTVFH
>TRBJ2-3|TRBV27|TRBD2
ASSQGTSGIADTQY
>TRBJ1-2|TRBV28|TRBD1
ASTALGPEGQSGYT
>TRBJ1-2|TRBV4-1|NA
ASSQDLRTNGYT
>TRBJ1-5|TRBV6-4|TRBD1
AIQGGQPQH
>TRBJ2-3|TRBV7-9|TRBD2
ASSSTTSVSSTDTQY
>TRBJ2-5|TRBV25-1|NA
ASSESGPYQETQY
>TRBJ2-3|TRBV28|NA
ASSLSQGSTDTQY
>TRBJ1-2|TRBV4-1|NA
ASSQDYGYT
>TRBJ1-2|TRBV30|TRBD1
AWRDDRGSGYT
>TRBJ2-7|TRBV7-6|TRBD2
ASSLGGAGEQY
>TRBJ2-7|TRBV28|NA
ASSPQIVQGPPFYEQY
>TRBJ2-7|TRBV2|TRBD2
ASRPGLASYEQY
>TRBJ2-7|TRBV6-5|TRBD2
ASRRGTSGPYEQY
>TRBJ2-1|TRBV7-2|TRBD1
ASSATGGVEQF
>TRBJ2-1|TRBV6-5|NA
ASSYSSGGPGEQF
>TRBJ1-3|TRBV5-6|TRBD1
ASSLLGQALYSGNTIY
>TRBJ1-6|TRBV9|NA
ASSVGILLNSPLH
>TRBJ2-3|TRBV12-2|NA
ASRPPGLHPTDTQY
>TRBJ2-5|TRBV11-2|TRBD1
ASSSRTGVEVTQY
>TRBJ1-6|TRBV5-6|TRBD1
ASSMRDGTGNSPLH
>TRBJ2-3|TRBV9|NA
ASSVTLDTQY
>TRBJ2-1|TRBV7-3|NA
ASSLVGYNEQF
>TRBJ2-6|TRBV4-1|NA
ASSQETHRASSGANVLT
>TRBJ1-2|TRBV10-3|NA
AITPGPVGYT
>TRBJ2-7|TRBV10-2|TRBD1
ARGTGNEQY
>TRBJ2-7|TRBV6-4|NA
ASSDSREFYEQY
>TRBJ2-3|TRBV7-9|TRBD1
ASTITDRGYYSTTDTQY
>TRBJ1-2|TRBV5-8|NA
ASSFKGGYT
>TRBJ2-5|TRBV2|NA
ASRSVRNQETQY
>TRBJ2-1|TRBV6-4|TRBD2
ASSDGAGTSGYNEQF
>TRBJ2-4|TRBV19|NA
ASSIDLTGRAKNIQY
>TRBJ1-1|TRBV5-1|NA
ASSLAINTEAF
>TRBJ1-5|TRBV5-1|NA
ASRQGGNQPQH
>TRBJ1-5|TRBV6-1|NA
ASSHGTVQPQH